This T cell receptor (beta chain) came from a study of immune evolution from preneoplasia to lung adenocarcinoma. The CDR3 extends over 13 amino acids. With 7 bases removed from V and 0 bases from J, the gap between germline ends came to 7 bases. Germline loops: CDR1 MNHNS, CDR2 SASEGT. Some clones are missing from TCRdb's copy, which holds only in-frame ones; the method was immunoSEQ multiplex PCR. This sample carries around 9,900 clones, 88% of them seen once, and the ten largest clones take less than 3%. For this clone: The antigen is not known.

General observations from the study: Normal lung had highest clonality; later lesions appeared denser, more diverse.

The source material was FFPE invasive lung adenocarcinoma tissue. The J gene is TRBJ2-4, the V gene TRBV6-1, with unresolved D. This TCR was sampled from a person between 65 and 79 years old with invasive lung adenocarcinoma. Some clones in this sample may be carry-over from other donors' samples. The CDR3 sequence is CASMTVAKNIQYF. The CDR3 DNA follows: TGTGCCAGCATGACCGTAGCCAAAAACATTCAGTACTTC.